The 27 T cell receptor beta chains below all came from one sample that was sequenced in a study of early T cells in non-severe SARS-CoV-2 infection. One entry per CDR3 protein results from TCRdb running MiXCR on the 5' RACE reads. The repertoire holds 40,000 to 60,000 distinct CDR3 sequences, 4% to 5% seen once, with 6% in the top ten. Sequencing was performed on whole blood. The receptor set was obtained from an adult who was a healthcare worker with PCR-confirmed SARS-CoV-2 infection or an uninfected control (not recorded which).

The sample holds many counts of this clonotype. The gene calls are TRBV25-1 and TRBJ2-3; D may be TRBD2 (5 bases). Trimming took 3 bases from V and 4 from J, leaving 8 bases between them. The germline V gene encodes CDR1 MGHDK and CDR2 SYGVNS. This CDR3 comprises 13 residues. Here the CDR3 reads CASSDFSADTQYF. CDR3 in DNA: TGTGCCAGCAGTGACTTTAGCGCAGATACGCAGTATTTT.

This clonotype has a count of ten or more. The chain has TRBV12-3 or TRBV12-4 and TRBJ2-7; D is uncertain. This CDR3 is built from 12 residues. V was clipped by 6 bases and J by 3 bases, with 9 bases between them. This CDR3 reads CASSPDNYEQYF. The CDR3 nucleotides read TGTGCCAGCAGCCCCGACAACTACGAGCAGTACTTC.

This clonotype was seen at least ten times. The rearrangement joins TRBV5-1 to TRBJ2-3; D possibly uses TRBD1 or TRBD2 (5 bases each). Germline CDR1 reads SGHRS; CDR2 reads YFSETQ. The CDR3 has 15 amino acids. Trimming stripped 2 bases from V and 6 bases from J, with 16 bases between. The CDR3 DNA sequence: TGCGCCAGCAGCTTAGGGGACGGAGAAGGGGATACGCAGTATTTT. Translating it yields CASSLGDGEGDTQYF.

This clonotype was counted only a few times. The CDR3 spells CASQGAPQPYEQYF. CDR3 DNA sequence: TGTGCCAGCCAGGGGGCCCCCCAGCCCTACGAGCAGTACTTC. J is TRBJ2-7 and V is TRBV12-3 or TRBV12-4, with 8 positions matching TRBD1. This CDR3 spans 14 amino acids. Trimming took 8 bases from V and 2 from J; bases not matched to a gene: 8.

This clonotype was recorded many times. The chain joins TRBV5-6 to TRBJ2-7; tentatively, D is TRBD1 or TRBD2 (5 bases each). The CDR3 runs 16 residues. Germline V gene data show CDR1 as SGHDT and CDR2 as YYEEEE. Trimming left V 0 bases short and J 2 bases short, with 15 bases between. Written as DNA, the CDR3 is TGTGCCAGCAGCTTGGCCCAAGGGACGTACACCTACGAGCAGTACTTC. This gives the protein CASSLAQGTYTYEQYF.

At least ten counts were recorded for this clonotype. V gene TRBV18 combines with J gene TRBJ2-7, with 8 bases that match TRBD1. There are 14 residues in the CDR3. The junction had 8 bases not matched to a gene; V was cut back by 3 bases and J by 7 bases. Germline values: CDR1 KGHSH, CDR2 LQKENI. CDR3 sequence reads: CASSPDGQGGEQYF. The CDR3 DNA is TGTGCCAGCTCACCCGACGGACAGGGCGGGGAGCAGTACTTC.

This clonotype appeared many times. The rearrangement uses TRBV11-2 and TRBJ2-7, with D tentatively TRBD2 (5 bases). V was cut by 5 bases and J by 9 bases, with 20 bases left in between. The CDR3 length is 14 residues. In germline, CDR1 is SGHAT, CDR2 FQNNGV. The CDR3 region is CASSLRQSGSTQYF. The CDR3 region has the DNA TGTGCCAGCAGCCTCCGGCAATCGGGGAGCACGCAGTACTTC.

In its sample, this clonotype was seen many times. V gene TRBV5-6 combines with J gene TRBJ1-6; D remains ambiguous. Trimming cost V 2 bases and J 7 bases, with 4 bases left between them. This CDR3 spans 12 amino acids. CDR1 and CDR2 from the germline V gene are SGHDT and YYEEEE. CDR3 sequence (DNA): TGTGCCAGCAGCTTCATCAATTCACCCCTCCACTTT. Encoded protein: CASSFINSPLHF.

This clonotype was seen repeatedly, ten times or more. V is TRBV30 and J is TRBJ2-1; 9 bases line up with TRBD1. Germline CDR1 GTSNPN, CDR2 SVGIG (reference sequence). The CDR3 contains 15 residues. The J segment lost 5 bases and the V segment lost 3 bases, leaving 8 bases of the junction unmatched. CDR3 loop: CAWSPGQGRNNEQFF. CDR3 sequence (DNA): TGTGCCTGGAGCCCCGGACAGGGGAGAAACAATGAGCAGTTCTTC.

This clonotype was counted many times. The chain has TRBV2 and TRBJ1-2; 11 bases agree with TRBD1. This CDR3 region has 16 residues. Trimming took 5 bases from V and 6 from J; bases not matched to a gene: 11. CDR1 and CDR2 (germline): SNHLY, FYNNEI. CDR3: CASSPWTGGIVNGYTF. The CDR3 coding sequence is TGTGCCAGCAGTCCTTGGACAGGGGGCATTGTGAATGGCTACACCTTC.

Notes on this clonotype: A read error is possible here, since a much larger clone lies one base away. V usage is TRBV7-2 and J usage is TRBJ2-5; D is perhaps TRBD1 or TRBD2 (6 bases each). CDR3 length: 15 residues. From germline, CDR1 is SGHTA and CDR2 FQGNSA. DNA of the CDR3: TGTGGCAGCAGCTTATTTGGGGGGCGGGAAGAGACCCAGTACTTC. Its protein is CGSSLFGGREETQYF.

The chain is built from TRBV11-2 and TRBJ2-1; D not certain. This CDR3 comprises 16 residues. V gave up 1 base and J gave up 8 bases, with 18 bases separating them. Per germline, CDR1 SGHAT and CDR2 FQNNGV. The CDR3 DNA follows: TGTGCCAGCAGCTTAGCCGGGTTTAACTTTAAGTATGAGCAGTTCTTC. It translates to CASSLAGFNFKYEQFF.

This clonotype was seen repeatedly, ten times or more. This chain joins TRBV15 and TRBJ1-5; D may be TRBD1 (6 bases). This CDR3 region has 15 residues. V lost 2 bases and J 0 bases, leaving 8 bases between the germline ends. Germline values: CDR1 LNHNV, CDR2 YYDKDF (reference sequence). CDR3 coding DNA: TGTGCCACCAGCAGAACAGGGACTAGCAATCAGCCCCAGCATTTT. Amino acid sequence: CATSRTGTSNQPQHF.

This clonotype was detected only a few times. The J gene is TRBJ2-1, the V gene TRBV13, with 9 positions matching TRBD1. With V trimmed by 5 bases and J by 0 bases, 5 bases remained unmatched. CDR3 length: 16 amino acids. Per germline, CDR1 PRHDT and CDR2 FYEKMQ (reference sequence). In nucleotides, the CDR3 is TGTGCCAGCAGCAGCCCGACAGGGGGCTCCTACAATGAGCAGTTCTTC. Translated, it gives CASSSPTGGSYNEQFF.

This clonotype was observed a few times. The chain couples TRBV29-1 to TRBJ1-2; perhaps TRBD1 as D (6 bases). V was shortened by 1 base and J by 2 bases, with 20 bases between the two germline ends. The CDR3 spans 17 residues. From germline, CDR1 is SQVTM and CDR2 ANQGSEA. CDR3 residues: CSVEGEASGDSNYGYTF. The CDR3 nucleotides are TGCAGCGTTGAAGGGGAAGCATCAGGGGATTCGAACTATGGCTACACCTTC.

This clonotype was picked up many times. The chain joins TRBV6-2 or TRBV6-3 to TRBJ1-4; the D is unclear. Per germline, CDR1 MNHEY and CDR2 SVGEGT. The length of the CDR3 is 19 residues. The ends were cut back, 2 bases at V and 0 bases at J, with 19 bases in the middle. The CDR3 nucleotides read TGTGCCAGCAGTTACCGGGGTTGGAGAAGCGGCGCAACTAATGAAAAACTGTTTTTT. It is translated as CASSYRGWRSGATNEKLFF.

The V and J genes are TRBV6-2 or TRBV6-3 and TRBJ1-1; D remains ambiguous. The CDR3 runs 16 residues. The V and J ends lost 4 bases and 1 base respectively, with 16 bases between them. CDR1 is MNHEY, CDR2 SVGEGT, per germline. CDR3 DNA: TGTGCCAGCAGTTCCCTGACGGACTACCGGAACACTGAAGCTTTCTTT. It is translated as CASSSLTDYRNTEAFF.

This clonotype was counted a few times. This chain links TRBV27 with TRBJ1-5, with D unclear. This CDR3 has 14 amino acids. Germline CDR1 is MNHEY and CDR2 is SMNVEV (reference sequence). V gave up 2 bases and J gave up 6 bases, with 11 bases separating them. CDR3 in DNA: TGTGCCAGCAGTTTACGGAGCACTAGTCAGCCCCAGCATTTT. Amino acids: CASSLRSTSQPQHF.

This clonotype was recorded at least ten times. This chain joins TRBV11-3 and TRBJ2-1; no clear D gene. The V gene's germline CDR1 is SGHNT and CDR2 YENEEA. This CDR3 has 14 residues. Trimming removed 2 bases from V and 7 bases from J, with 12 bases in between. The CDR3 region is CASSLTGLKNEQFF. The CDR3 region has the DNA TGTGCCAGCAGCTTAACGGGTTTGAAGAATGAGCAGTTCTTC. Full variable domain (remainder filled in from reference TRBV11-3 and TRBJ2-1): EAGVVQSPRYKIIEKKQPVAFWCNPISGHNTLYWYLQNLGQGPELLIRYENEEAVDDSQLPKDRFSAERLKGVDSTLKIQPAELGDSAVYLCASSLTGLKNEQFFGPGTRLTVL.

This clonotype was seen ten or more times. The J gene is TRBJ1-1, the V gene TRBV10-3; TRBD1 agrees at 9 bases. CDR1 ENHRY and CDR2 SYGVKD come from the germline V gene. This CDR3 has 15 amino acids. After removal of 0 bases from V and 5 bases from J, the junction contained 4 bases not matched to a gene. The CDR3 bases are TGTGCCATCAGTGAGTCGACAGGGGGGCAGACTGAAGCTTTCTTT. Translation gives CAISESTGGQTEAFF.

This clonotype was observed a few times. V and J are TRBV5-8 and TRBJ2-2, with D unresolved. This CDR3 is 11 amino acids long. Germline V CDR1 and CDR2: SGHTS, YDEGEE. Trimming shortened V by 4 bases and J by 9 bases, and 7 bases separated the two germline ends. The CDR3 coding sequence is TGTGCCAGCAGCCCCAACAGGGAGCTGTTTTTT. Encoded protein: CASSPNRELFF.

This clonotype was seen repeatedly, ten times or more. The rearrangement links TRBV10-3 to TRBJ2-3; 16 bases map to TRBD2. V lost 10 bases to trimming and J lost 3 bases; unmatched junction nucleotides: 10. Germline lookup yields CDR1 ENHRY and CDR2 SYGVKD. This CDR3 region has 17 residues. The CDR3 loop is CATKGLAGGDRTDTQYF. In DNA form, the CDR3 reads TGTGCCACGAAGGGACTAGCGGGGGGGGACAGAACAGATACGCAGTATTTT.

The chain is built from TRBV7-8 and TRBJ2-1; TRBD1 aligns across 9 bases. In germline, CDR1 is SGHVS, CDR2 FQNEAQ. After removal of 2 bases from V and 1 base from J, the junction contained 6 bases not matched to a gene. The CDR3 consists of 17 residues. The CDR3 sequence is CASSLRRGQGSYNEQFF. CDR3 coding DNA: TGTGCCAGCAGCTTAAGAAGGGGACAGGGATCCTACAATGAGCAGTTCTTC.

The rearrangement uses TRBV20-1 and TRBJ1-1; the match to TRBD1 covers 7 bases. Trimming cost V 5 bases and J 1 base; bases outside gene matches: 10. The CDR3 sequence is 15 residues long. Germline values: CDR1 DFQATT, CDR2 SNEGSKA (reference sequence). The CDR3 sequence: CSAETGQTTNTEAFF. The CDR3 nucleotides are TGCAGTGCTGAGACGGGACAGACAACGAACACTGAAGCTTTCTTT.

This clonotype was observed at least ten times. This chain connects TRBV2 to TRBJ1-2; the match to TRBD1 covers 9 bases. The V and J ends lost 6 bases and 4 bases, in that order; junction bases with no gene match: 15. CDR3 length: 17 amino acids. Germline V CDR1 and CDR2: SNHLY, FYNNEI. CDR3 protein: CASRESGQGKGSYGYTF. CDR3 bases: TGTGCCAGCAGAGAGTCGGGACAGGGTAAAGGAAGCTATGGCTACACCTTC.

There are many counts of this clonotype. The chain links TRBV24-1 to TRBJ2-3; tentative D call: TRBD2 (6 bases). This CDR3 is built from 14 residues. CDR1 and CDR2 (germline): KGHDR, SFDVKD. V was trimmed by 9 bases and J by 1 base, leaving 13 bases between them. The CDR3 DNA reads TGTGCCACCGAGGTCGGCGGGGGCACAGATACGCAGTATTTT. Encoded protein: CATEVGGGTDTQYF.

In this sample, this clonotype turned up many times. The V gene is TRBV7-6, the J gene TRBJ2-1; unclear D gene. V dropped 1 base and J dropped 8 bases, with 3 bases sitting between them. Germline V lookup: CDR1 SGHVS, CDR2 FNYEAQ. The CDR3 is 11 residues long. CDR3: CASSLVDEQFF. The CDR3 coding sequence is TGTGCCAGCAGCTTAGTGGATGAGCAGTTCTTC.